This T cell receptor beta chain comes out of a study of CD8 T cells in ankylosing spondylitis. Study results and caveats: As reported, disease-linked clones showed significant enrichment in matched ankylosing spondylitis synovial fluid.

Trimming took 5 bases from V and 7 from J, leaving 22 bases between them. The CDR3 is 16 amino acids. CDR1 and CDR2 from the germline V gene are SEHNR and FQNEAQ (reference sequence). It was by quantitative 5'-RACE with molecular barcodes that TCR beta libraries were made. TCRdb reanalysed the 5' RACE reads using MiXCR and keeps one entry per CDR3 protein. The profile shows 350,000 to 450,000 distinct CDR3 sequences, roughly 20% of them singletons. There are a few counts of this clonotype. Its antigen is currently unknown. The clonotype comes from a male donor with ankylosing spondylitis or in good health (not recorded which). What was sequenced was blood, either unsorted or a sorted T cell fraction (not recorded which). The chain employs TRBV7-9 and TRBJ2-3; D remains ambiguous. The CDR3 nucleotides read TGTGCCAGCAGCCTAGAGAAGGATGTTGCGCTGTATACGCAGTATTTT. This codes for CASSLEKDVALYTQYF.